This T cell receptor beta chain stems from a study of T cell repertoires and Cas9 in healthy adults. Study details: Multi-effector potency, cytotoxicity and lineage were assessed in SpCas9-reactive CD4 and CD8 T cells.

About this clone: Its matching antigen is unknown.

Overall study findings and caveats: In vitro, SpCas9-reactive Tregs were reported to curb effector T cell proliferation and function.

The germline V gene has CDR1 MDHEN and CDR2 SYDVKM. The ends were cut back, 2 bases at V and 10 bases at J, with 14 bases in the middle. The CDR3 has 13 residues. The data were produced by immunoSEQ multiplex PCR, yet TCRdb's version contains in-frame clones alone and is incomplete. The data contain 20,000 to 25,000 clones, roughly 90% of them singletons. The specimen was CD4+ effector T cells (CD127+, CD25-, CD137-, CD154-) from PBMCs; culture status not recorded. This clonotype was obtained from a human donor in good health. The chain couples TRBV28 to TRBJ1-1, with D tentatively TRBD1 (5 bases). The CDR3 nucleotides are TGTGCCAGCAGTTTACGACAGCCGAACCCAGCTTTCTTT. Translating gives CASSLRQPNPAFF.